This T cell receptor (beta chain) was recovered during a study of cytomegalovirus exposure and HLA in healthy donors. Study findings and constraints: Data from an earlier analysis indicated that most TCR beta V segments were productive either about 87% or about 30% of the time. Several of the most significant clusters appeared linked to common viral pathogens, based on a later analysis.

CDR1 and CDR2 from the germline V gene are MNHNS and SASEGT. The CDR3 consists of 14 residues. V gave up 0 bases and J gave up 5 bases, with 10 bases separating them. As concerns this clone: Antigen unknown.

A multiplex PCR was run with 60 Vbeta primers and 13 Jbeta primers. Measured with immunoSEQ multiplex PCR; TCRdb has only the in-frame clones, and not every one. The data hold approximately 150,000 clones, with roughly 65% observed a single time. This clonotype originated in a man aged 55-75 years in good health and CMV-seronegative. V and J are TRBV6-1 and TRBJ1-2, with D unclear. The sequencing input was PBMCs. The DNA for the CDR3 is TGTGCCAGCAGTGAAGCGTCCAGGCTATATGGCTACACCTTC. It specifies CASSEASRLYGYTF.